The table lists the clone carrying this T cell receptor (beta chain) with a few counts. Its antigen is not known. The ends were cut back, 2 bases at V and 6 bases at J, with 14 bases in the middle. Germline values: CDR1 MGHDK, CDR2 SYGVNS. This CDR3 has 14 amino acids. This entry comes from a study of beta chain features in type 1 diabetes. The sequenced template was cDNA made from the entire isolated RNA. Some clones are missing from TCRdb's copy, which holds only in-frame ones; the method was immunoSEQ multiplex PCR. The top ten clones hold approximately 6.7% of a sample with hundreds of thousands of clones, about 15% of them seen once. Regarding the study as a whole: Any HLA-type effect on TCRB rearrangement remained unresolved here.

The sequence derives from a man aged 25 to 40 in good health. The sample consisted of central memory CD4+ T cells from blood. V gene TRBV25-1 combines with J gene TRBJ2-7; the D call may be TRBD1 or TRBD2 (5 bases each). CDR3 sequence reads: CASSEVGPAGEQYF. As DNA, the CDR3 is TGTGCCAGCAGTGAAGTGGGACCGGCAGGCGAGCAGTACTTC.